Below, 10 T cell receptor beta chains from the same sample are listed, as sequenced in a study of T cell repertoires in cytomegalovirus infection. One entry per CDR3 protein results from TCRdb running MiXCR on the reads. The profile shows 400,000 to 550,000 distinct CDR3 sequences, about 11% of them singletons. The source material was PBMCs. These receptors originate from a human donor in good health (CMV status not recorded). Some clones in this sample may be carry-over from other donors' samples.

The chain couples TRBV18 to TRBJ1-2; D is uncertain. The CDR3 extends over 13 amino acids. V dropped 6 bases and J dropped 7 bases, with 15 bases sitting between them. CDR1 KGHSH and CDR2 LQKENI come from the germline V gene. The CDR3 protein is CASSPTSSTGYTF. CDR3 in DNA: TGTGCCAGCTCTCCAACCAGTAGTACTGGCTACACCTTC.

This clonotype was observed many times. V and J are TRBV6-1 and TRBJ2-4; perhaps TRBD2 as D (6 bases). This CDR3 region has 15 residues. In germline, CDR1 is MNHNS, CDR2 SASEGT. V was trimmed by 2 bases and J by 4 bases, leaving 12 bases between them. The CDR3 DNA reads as TGTGCCAGCAGTGAATCGTGGGAGGCTAAAAACATTCAGTACTTC. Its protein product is CASSESWEAKNIQYF.

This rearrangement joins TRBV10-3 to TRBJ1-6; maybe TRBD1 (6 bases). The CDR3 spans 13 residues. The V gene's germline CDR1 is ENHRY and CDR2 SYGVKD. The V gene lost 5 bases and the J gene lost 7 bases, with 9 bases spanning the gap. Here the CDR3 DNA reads TGTGCCATCAGTCAGGGGTCGAATTCACCCCTCCACTTT. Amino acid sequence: CAISQGSNSPLHF.

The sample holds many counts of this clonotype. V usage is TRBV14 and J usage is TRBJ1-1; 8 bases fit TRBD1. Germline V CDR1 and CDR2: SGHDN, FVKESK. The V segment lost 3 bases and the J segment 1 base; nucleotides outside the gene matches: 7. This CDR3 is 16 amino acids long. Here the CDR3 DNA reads TGTGCCAGCAGCCAGCGACCCGGGACAGGGAACACTGAAGCTTTCTTT. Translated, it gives CASSQRPGTGNTEAFF.

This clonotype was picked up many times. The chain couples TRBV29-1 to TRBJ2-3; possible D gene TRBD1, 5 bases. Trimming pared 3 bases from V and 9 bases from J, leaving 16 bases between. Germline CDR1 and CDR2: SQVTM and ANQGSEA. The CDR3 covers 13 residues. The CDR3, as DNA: TGCAGCGTTGACCGCGACAGCAGGGAAACGCAGTATTTT. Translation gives CSVDRDSRETQYF.

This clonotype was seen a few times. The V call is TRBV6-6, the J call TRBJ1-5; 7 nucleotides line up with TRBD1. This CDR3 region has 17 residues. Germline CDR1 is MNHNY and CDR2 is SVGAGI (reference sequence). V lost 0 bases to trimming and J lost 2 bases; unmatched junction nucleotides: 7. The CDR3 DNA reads TGTGCCAGCAGTTACTCGGGAGGGGGCTACGGCAATCAGCCCCAGCATTTT. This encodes CASSYSGGGYGNQPQHF.

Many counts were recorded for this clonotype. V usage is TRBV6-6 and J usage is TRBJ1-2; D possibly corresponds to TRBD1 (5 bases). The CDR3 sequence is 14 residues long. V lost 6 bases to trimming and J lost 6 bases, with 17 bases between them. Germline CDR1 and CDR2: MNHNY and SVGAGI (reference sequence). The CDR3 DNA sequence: TGTGCCAGCAGCACGAGGGAGGGACGTGATGGCTACACCTTC. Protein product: CASSTREGRDGYTF.

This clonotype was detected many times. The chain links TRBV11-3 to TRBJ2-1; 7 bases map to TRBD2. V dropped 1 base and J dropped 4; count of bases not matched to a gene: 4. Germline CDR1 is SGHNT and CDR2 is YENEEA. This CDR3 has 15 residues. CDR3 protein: CASSLGRGRYNEQFF. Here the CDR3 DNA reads TGTGCCAGCAGCTTAGGGCGGGGGAGGTACAATGAGCAGTTCTTC.

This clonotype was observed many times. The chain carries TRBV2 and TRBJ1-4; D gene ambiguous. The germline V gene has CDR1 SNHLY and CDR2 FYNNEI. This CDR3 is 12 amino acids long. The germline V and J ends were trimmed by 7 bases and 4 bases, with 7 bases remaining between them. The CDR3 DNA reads TGTGCCAGCATGAGGGTTAATGAAAAACTGTTTTTT. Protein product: CASMRVNEKLFF.

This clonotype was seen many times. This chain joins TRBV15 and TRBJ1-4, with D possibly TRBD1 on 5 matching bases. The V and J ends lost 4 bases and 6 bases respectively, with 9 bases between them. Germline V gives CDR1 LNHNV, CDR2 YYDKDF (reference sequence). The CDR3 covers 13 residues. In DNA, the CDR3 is TGTGCCACCAGCAAAGGGGAGCATGAAAAACTGTTTTTT. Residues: CATSKGEHEKLFF.